A single sample gave rise to the 20 T cell receptor beta chains below, sequenced in a study of OX40 agonist ivuxolimab in advanced cancers. This table comes from immunoSEQ multiplex PCR, and its TCRdb copy is limited to in-frame clones, with some not included. The table has 40,000 to 60,000 clones, 88% seen once. This sample comprised CD4+ or CD8+ T cells sorted from blood, obtained in a trial of the OX40 agonist ivuxolimab. The origin of the receptors is an adult with an advanced solid tumor such as melanoma, head and neck, liver or kidney cancer.

The CDR3 protein is CASARDSNGETQYF. CDR3 nucleotides: TGTGCCAGTGCCCGGGACTCCAACGGGGAGACCCAGTACTTC. V is TRBV19 and J is TRBJ2-5; the D gene is possibly TRBD2 (6 bases). This CDR3 spans 14 amino acids. The germline CDR1 and CDR2 sequences are LNHDA and SQIVND (reference sequence). The germline V and J ends were trimmed by 8 bases and 5 bases, with 18 bases remaining between them. The full variable domain, in which reference TRBV19 and TRBJ2-5 provide the parts outside the CDR3, is DGGITQSPKYLFRKEGQNVTLSCEQNLNHDAMYWYRQDPGQGLRLIYYSQIVNDFQKGDIAEGYSVSREKKESFPLTVTSAQKNPTAFYLCASARDSNGETQYFGPGTRLLVL.

The chain links TRBV30 to TRBJ1-1; TRBD1 matches at 7 bases. This CDR3 spans 12 amino acids. CDR1 and CDR2 (germline): GTSNPN, SVGIG (reference sequence). V was pared by 1 base and J by 8 bases, with 4 bases of the junction left unmatched. CDR3: CAWSGETGEAFF. The CDR3 DNA reads as TGTGCCTGGAGTGGGGAGACAGGGGAAGCTTTCTTT.

The J gene is TRBJ1-1, the V gene TRBV6-6; no definite D call. The V end was cut by 5 bases, the J end by 5 bases, with 12 bases between. From germline, CDR1 is MNHNY and CDR2 SVGAGI (reference sequence). The CDR3 sequence is 13 residues long. The CDR3 region has the DNA TGTGCCAGCAGTCTGGACGGGAGGACTGAAGCTTTCTTT. This gives the protein CASSLDGRTEAFF.

The CDR3 DNA follows: TGTGCCAGCGGACCCGATCGACAGGGTAATTCACCCCTCCACTTT. Translation: CASGPDRQGNSPLHF. The rearrangement joins TRBV6-5 to TRBJ1-6, with 7 nucleotides matching TRBD1. The germline gives CDR1 MNHEY, CDR2 SVGAGI. The V gene end was trimmed by 8 bases and the J gene end by 6 bases; junction bases not matched to a gene: 10. This CDR3 contains 15 residues.

The CDR3 reads CASSFSGLGATEAFF. The CDR3 coding sequence is TGTGCCAGCAGTTTCTCCGGTCTCGGGGCCACTGAAGCTTTCTTT. The chain recombines TRBV28 with TRBJ1-1, with D perhaps TRBD1 (5 bases). V lost 3 bases to trimming and J lost 4 bases, with 15 bases between them. The CDR3 extends over 15 amino acids. CDR1 is MDHEN and CDR2 is SYDVKM in the germline V gene. The entire variable domain, with the rest obtained from reference TRBV28 and TRBJ1-1, is as follows: DVKVTQSSRYLVKRTGEKVFLECVQDMDHENMFWYRQDPGLGLRLIYFSYDVKMKEKGDIPEGYSVSREKKERFSLILESASTNQTSMYLCASSFSGLGATEAFFGQGTRLTVV.

V gene TRBV5-4 combines with J gene TRBJ2-2; D ambiguous. The CDR3 is 16 amino acids. V lost 0 bases, J lost 0 bases, and 9 bases lay in between. Germline V gives CDR1 SGHNT, CDR2 YYREEE (reference sequence). The CDR3: CASSLVRQANTGELFF. The CDR3 nucleotides read TGTGCCAGCAGCTTGGTACGTCAAGCGAACACCGGGGAGCTGTTTTTT.

The V gene is TRBV19, the J gene TRBJ1-6; 7 nucleotides match TRBD1. Trimming cost V 3 bases and J 9 bases; bases outside gene matches: 5. Germline V lookup: CDR1 LNHDA, CDR2 SQIVND (reference sequence). The length of the CDR3 is 14 residues. CDR3 region: CASSIRGASSPLHF. CDR3 bases: TGTGCCAGTAGTATCAGGGGGGCTTCTTCACCCCTCCACTTT.

The chain joins TRBV7-2 to TRBJ2-6; D call uncertain. There are 14 residues in the CDR3. Germline V gene sequence: CDR1 SGHTA, CDR2 FQGNSA. V lost 5 bases, J lost 3 bases, and 8 bases lay in between. The CDR3 reads CASSQSFGANVLTF. The DNA for the CDR3 is TGTGCCAGCAGCCAGAGTTTTGGGGCCAACGTCCTGACTTTC.

Only a few counts were recorded for this clone. The gene calls are TRBV2 and TRBJ1-5, with no clear D. The CDR3 length is 11 residues. Trimming took off 8 bases at V and 11 bases at J, with 13 bases between the two ends. CDR1 is SNHLY and CDR2 is FYNNEI in the germline V gene. CDR3 in amino acids: CASRVSGAQHF. The CDR3 coding sequence is TGTGCCAGCCGAGTTTCCGGGGCCCAGCATTTT.

The chain couples TRBV19 to TRBJ2-3; 12 nucleotides align to TRBD1. V lost 6 bases to trimming and J lost 6 bases; unmatched junction nucleotides: 1. Germline CDR1 and CDR2: LNHDA and SQIVND (reference sequence). There are 13 residues in the CDR3. This chain's CDR3 is CASRGQGADTQYF. The CDR3 DNA reads TGTGCCAGTAGGGGACAGGGGGCCGATACGCAGTATTTT.

This chain uses TRBV9 with TRBJ1-4; D possibly corresponds to TRBD1 (6 bases). The V gene lost 0 bases and the J gene lost 4 bases, with 10 bases spanning the gap. The CDR3 has 15 residues. The germline gives CDR1 SGDLS, CDR2 YYNGEE. The CDR3 spells CASSVGHRDNEKLFF. CDR3 nucleotide sequence: TGTGCCAGCAGCGTAGGCCACAGGGATAATGAAAAACTGTTTTTT.

The V and J genes are TRBV10-3 and TRBJ2-3; D may be TRBD1 (6 bases). V gave up 6 bases and J gave up 6 bases, with 10 bases separating them. Germline values: CDR1 ENHRY, CDR2 SYGVKD. The CDR3 covers 12 residues. The CDR3 sequence: CAIRGDKDTQYF. Here the CDR3 DNA reads TGTGCCATCAGGGGGGACAAGGATACGCAGTATTTT.

The J gene is TRBJ2-1, the V gene TRBV19; TRBD2 matches at 9 bases. J lost 5 bases, V lost 7 bases, and 18 bases had no gene match. This CDR3 comprises 18 residues. Germline V gives CDR1 LNHDA, CDR2 SQIVND (reference sequence). DNA for the CDR3: TGTGCCAGTACTATTAGCGGGAGTCAATTCAGACCCAACAATGAGCAGTTCTTC. Its translation is CASTISGSQFRPNNEQFF.

The chain links TRBV25-1 to TRBJ2-1, with 7 bases lining up with TRBD2. Germline CDR1 and CDR2: MGHDK and SYGVNS. J lost 0 bases, V lost 1 base, and 3 bases had no gene match. The CDR3 runs 16 residues. The CDR3, as DNA: TGTGCCAGCAGTGAATGGGGCGGGAGCTCCTACAATGAGCAGTTCTTC. Its protein is CASSEWGGSSYNEQFF.

J is TRBJ2-6 and V is TRBV4-1; no firm D call. With 8 bases removed from V and 0 bases from J, the gap between germline ends came to 5 bases. Germline V gene sequence: CDR1 MGHRA, CDR2 YSYEKL. The CDR3 runs to 13 residues. Written as DNA, the CDR3 is TGCGCCAGCGCTGCCTCTGGGGCCAACGTCCTGACTTTC. Its translation: CASAASGANVLTF.

The rearrangement joins TRBV28 to TRBJ1-1, with 7 bases identical to TRBD1. The V gene end was trimmed by 4 bases and the J gene end by 5 bases; junction bases not matched to a gene: 10. In germline, CDR1 is MDHEN, CDR2 SYDVKM. The CDR3 totals 15 residues. This chain's CDR3 is CASSSYSGGTTEAFF. As DNA, the CDR3 is TGTGCCAGCAGTTCGTACTCAGGGGGAACGACTGAAGCTTTCTTT.

The CDR3 protein is CASSLGSGGPYNEQFF. The CDR3 coding sequence is TGTGCCAGCAGCTTAGGGTCGGGAGGGCCTTACAATGAGCAGTTCTTC. The chain joins TRBV11-2 to TRBJ2-1, with TRBD2 matching over 8 bases. The germline gives CDR1 SGHAT, CDR2 FQNNGV. CDR3 length: 16 residues. The junction had 6 bases not matched to a gene; V was cut back by 1 base and J by 4 bases.

This chain uses TRBV6-5 with TRBJ1-5; D is perhaps TRBD1 (5 bases). The CDR3 is 15 residues long. V lost 0 bases to trimming and J lost 3 bases, with 9 bases between them. Germline values: CDR1 MNHEY, CDR2 SVGAGI. The CDR3 loop reads CASSYSDSPNQPQHF. The CDR3 region has the DNA TGTGCCAGCAGTTACTCAGACAGCCCCAATCAGCCCCAGCATTTT.

The V and J genes are TRBV27 and TRBJ2-3; the D is unclear. Germline lookup yields CDR1 MNHEY and CDR2 SMNVEV (reference sequence). The ends were cut back, 4 bases at V and 0 bases at J, with 11 bases in the middle. The CDR3 sequence is 15 residues long. The CDR3 spells CASSSRLGSTDTQYF. In DNA, the CDR3 is TGTGCCAGCAGTTCTCGACTGGGTAGCACAGATACGCAGTATTTT.

The J gene is TRBJ2-7, the V gene TRBV29-1, with a possible D match to TRBD2 (5 bases). Deletions cut 8 bases from V and 4 bases from J, with 18 bases between. CDR1 is SQVTM and CDR2 is ANQGSEA in the germline V gene. This CDR3 has 13 amino acids. CDR3 sequence: CSTSLDGGYEQYF. In nucleotides, the CDR3 is TGCAGCACCTCATTGGACGGAGGATACGAGCAGTACTTC.